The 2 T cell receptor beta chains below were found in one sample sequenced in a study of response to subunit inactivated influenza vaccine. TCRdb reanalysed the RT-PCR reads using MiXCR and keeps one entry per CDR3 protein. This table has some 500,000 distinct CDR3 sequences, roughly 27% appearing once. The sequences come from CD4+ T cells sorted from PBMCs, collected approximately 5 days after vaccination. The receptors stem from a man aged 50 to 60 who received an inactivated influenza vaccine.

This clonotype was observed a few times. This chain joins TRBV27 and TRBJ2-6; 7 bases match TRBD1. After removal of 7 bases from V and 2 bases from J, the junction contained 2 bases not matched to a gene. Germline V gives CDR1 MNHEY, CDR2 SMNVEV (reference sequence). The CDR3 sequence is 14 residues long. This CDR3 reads CASNQGAGANVLTF. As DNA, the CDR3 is TGTGCCAGCAATCAGGGGGCTGGGGCCAACGTCCTGACTTTC. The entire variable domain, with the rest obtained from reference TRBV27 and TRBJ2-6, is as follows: EAQVTQNPRYLITVTGKKLTVTCSQNMNHEYMSWYRQDPGLGLRQIYYSMNVEVTDKGDVPEGYKVSRKEKRNFPLILESPSPNQTSLYFCASNQGAGANVLTFGAGSRLTVL.

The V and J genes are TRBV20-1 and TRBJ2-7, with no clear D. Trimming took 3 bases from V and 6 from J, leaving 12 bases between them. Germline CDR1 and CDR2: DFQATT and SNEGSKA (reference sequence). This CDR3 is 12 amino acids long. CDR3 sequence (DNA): TGCAGTGCTAGCGCATCCCTCGTCGAGCAGTACTTC. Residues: CSASASLVEQYF.